This passage covers 14 T cell receptor beta chains from one sample sequenced in a study of early T cells in non-severe SARS-CoV-2 infection. One entry per CDR3 protein, called by TCRdb with MiXCR from the 5' RACE reads. In the table there are just under 45,000 distinct CDR3 sequences, 9.5% to 13% of which are singletons. The sample comprised whole blood. All receptors come from an adult who was a healthcare worker with PCR-confirmed SARS-CoV-2 infection or an uninfected control (not recorded which).

This rearrangement joins TRBV6-2 or TRBV6-3 to TRBJ1-1, with D hard to call. V lost 8 bases to trimming and J lost 1 base, with 2 bases between them. The CDR3 runs to 10 residues. Germline V gene data show CDR1 as MNHEY and CDR2 as SVGEGT. The CDR3 loop reads CASQNTEAFF. CDR3 bases: TGTGCCAGCCAGAACACTGAAGCTTTCTTT.

About this clonotype itself: Since no conserved phenylalanine or tryptophan closes the CDR3, a read error is the likely cause. This chain joins TRBV20-1 and TRBJ2-7; D may be TRBD1 (6 bases). Germline V gene lookup returns CDR1 DFQATT and CDR2 SNEGSKA (reference sequence). Trimming removed 4 bases from V and 3 bases from J, with 16 bases in between. CDR3 size: 14 residues. DNA of the CDR3: TGCAGTGCTAATCTAGGGGGTTCCCTCTACGAGCAGTACTAC. It specifies CSANLGGSLYEQYY.

In its sample, this clonotype was seen many times. The rearrangement links TRBV7-9 to TRBJ1-6, with D possibly being TRBD1 (6 bases). Germline V gene lookup returns CDR1 SEHNR and CDR2 FQNEAQ (reference sequence). Trimming left V 5 bases short and J 6 bases short, with 14 bases between. The CDR3 length is 15 residues. The CDR3 reads CASSPRQELNSPLHF. As DNA, the CDR3 is TGTGCCAGCAGCCCAAGACAGGAGCTTAATTCACCCCTCCACTTT.

In this sample, this clonotype turned up a few times. CDR3 DNA sequence: TGTGCCAGCAGTGAAGCGTTCACTTCAGGGAGAAGAATTCCGGCTGGCTACACCTTC. This codes for CASSEAFTSGRRIPAGYTF. The V and J genes are TRBV6-1 and TRBJ1-2, with D maybe TRBD1 (5 bases). Germline V gene sequence: CDR1 MNHNS, CDR2 SASEGT. The CDR3 is 19 amino acids. Trimming stripped 0 bases from V and 7 bases from J, with 27 bases between.

This clonotype turned up a few times. This chain links TRBV12-5 with TRBJ1-1; D gene unclear. CDR3 length: 13 residues. Trimming removed 3 bases at V and 2 bases at J, with 7 bases between. The germline V gene has CDR1 LGHNT and CDR2 FRNRAP. The CDR3 DNA is TGTGCTAGTGGTTTTCTGGACAACACTGAAGCTTTCTTT. Translation gives CASGFLDNTEAFF.

This clonotype was recorded many times. This chain uses TRBV7-2 with TRBJ2-5, with a weak D call TRBD1 (5 bases). The CDR3 has 13 amino acids. Germline values: CDR1 SGHTA, CDR2 FQGNSA. V lost 6 bases and J 9 bases, leaving 17 bases between the germline ends. The CDR3 nucleotides read TGTGCCAGCAGTTGGGGCACGGTACCATCCCAGTACTTC. Translation gives CASSWGTVPSQYF.

The V and J genes are TRBV12-3 or TRBV12-4 and TRBJ2-3; D perhaps matches TRBD1 (6 bases). The CDR3 is 15 residues long. The germline V and J ends were trimmed by 5 bases and 2 bases, with 14 bases remaining between them. The CDR3 nucleotides read TGTGCCAGCAGTCGGGACACCTTTCACACAGATACGCAGTATTTT. It yields the protein CASSRDTFHTDTQYF.

At least ten counts were recorded for this clonotype. The V call is TRBV30, the J call TRBJ1-6, with TRBD1 as a possible D gene (5 bases). CDR3 length: 13 residues. CDR1 and CDR2 (germline): GTSNPN, SVGIG (reference sequence). V gave up 3 bases and J gave up 10 bases, with 13 bases separating them. DNA of the CDR3: TGTGCCTGGAGGGGGCTTTCTCGCTCACCCCTCCACTTT. It encodes CAWRGLSRSPLHF.

The V and J genes are TRBV7-2 and TRBJ1-6; TRBD1 is a possible D gene (5 bases). This CDR3 comprises 14 residues. CDR1 is SGHTA and CDR2 is FQGNSA in the germline V gene. V lost 4 bases and J lost 8, with 12 bases in between. The DNA for the CDR3 is TGTGCCAGCAGCTCGGCGCCAGGGTATTCACCCCTCCACTTT. Translation: CASSSAPGYSPLHF.

The rearrangement uses TRBV14 and TRBJ1-5; maybe TRBD1 (5 bases). Germline V gene lookup returns CDR1 SGHDN and CDR2 FVKESK. Trimming shortened V by 5 bases and J by 6 bases, and 14 bases separated the two germline ends. There are 14 residues in the CDR3. CDR3: CASSFRGAAQPQHF. The CDR3 coding sequence is TGTGCCAGCAGCTTTCGCGGGGCTGCTCAGCCCCAGCATTTT. The full variable domain, rest sourced from reference TRBV14 and TRBJ1-5, is EAGVTQFPSHSVIEKGQTVTLRCDPISGHDNLYWYRRVMGKEIKFLLHFVKESKQDESGMPNNRFLAERTGGTYSTLKVQPAELEDSGVYFCASSFRGAAQPQHFGDGTRLSIL.

This clonotype appeared many times. The chain recombines TRBV20-1 with TRBJ2-7; tentative D call: TRBD2 (6 bases). The CDR3 is 15 amino acids. The V end was cut by 6 bases, the J end by 5 bases, with 23 bases between. Per germline, CDR1 DFQATT and CDR2 SNEGSKA (reference sequence). CDR3 amino acids: CSAGSNSGITHEQYF. CDR3 coding DNA: TGCAGTGCCGGGTCCAATAGCGGCATCACTCACGAGCAGTACTTC.

This clonotype was detected many times. The chain uses TRBV7-6 and TRBJ2-1; 16 bases match TRBD2. Germline trimming cut 3 bases from V and 9 bases from J; bases unmatched to any gene: 2. The germline V gene has CDR1 SGHVS and CDR2 FNYEAQ. The CDR3 covers 15 residues. The CDR3 region is CASSLGTSGGVEQFF. The DNA of the CDR3 is TGTGCCAGCAGCTTGGGGACTAGCGGGGGGGTTGAGCAGTTCTTC.

The chain is built from TRBV29-1 and TRBJ2-2; D unclear. V shed 7 bases and J shed 3 bases, with 6 bases lying between them. This CDR3 contains 11 residues. CDR1 is SQVTM, CDR2 ANQGSEA, per germline. CDR3 coding DNA: TGCAGCGGCCGGGACACCGGGGAGCTGTTTTTT. Protein product: CSGRDTGELFF.

This clonotype was observed many times. For the CDR3, the DNA is TGCGCCAGCAGCCCGAGCGGACTAGTTCCAGATACGCAGTATTTT. This sequence encodes CASSPSGLVPDTQYF. The chain links TRBV5-1 to TRBJ2-3; 7 bases map to TRBD2. The trim removed 4 bases at V and 4 bases at J, leaving 9 bases unmatched. This CDR3 comprises 15 residues. CDR1 SGHRS and CDR2 YFSETQ come from the germline V gene. The whole variable domain, filled in from reference TRBV5-1 and TRBJ2-3, reads KAGVTQTPRYLIKTRGQQVTLSCSPISGHRSVSWYQQTPGQGLQFLFEYFSETQRNKGNFPGRFSGRQFSNSRSEMNVSTLELGDSALYLCASSPSGLVPDTQYFGPGTRLTVL.